The clone carrying this T cell receptor (beta chain) has ten or more counts. The antigen is not known. The DNA ends 3 residues before the CDR3 does, and the rest of the CDR3 is filled in from the germline J gene. V was clipped by 5 bases and J by 1 base, with 14 bases between them. Germline CDR1 reads DFQATT; CDR2 reads SNEGSKA (reference sequence). The CDR3 runs 14 residues. This record belongs to a study of T cell clonality in common variable immunodeficiency. Study findings and constraints: Common variable immunodeficiency TCR beta sequences reportedly had fewer deletions and N-nucleotide insertions. CVID subjects shared fewer TCRbeta clones than healthy controls did.

Sequencing input was equivalent genomic DNA from CVID and controls. TCRdb's copy holds only in-frame clones and misses some; the assay was immunoSEQ multiplex PCR. Altogether roughly 42,000 clones were found in the sample, and no singletons occur. What was sequenced was peripheral blood mononuclear cells. The TCR sequence derives from a person between 18 and 75 years old in good health. V gene TRBV20-1 combines with J gene TRBJ1-1; possible D gene TRBD1, 5 bases. CDR3 loop: CSAYPTTGNTEAFF. The part of the CDR3 DNA that was read is TGCAGTGCTTACCCTACCACAGGGAACACTGAA.